The 25 T cell receptor beta chains below were found in one sample sequenced in a study of control samples from healthy donors and cancer patients. The repertoire was sequenced with immunoSEQ multiplex PCR; TCRdb's copy has only in-frame clones and lacks some. The sample shows approximately 110,000 clones, just over 90% of them seen only once. The sequencing sample was made of blood. The receptors here all came from a human donor in good health. The donor label of this sample is uncertain.

The chain recombines TRBV5-5 with TRBJ2-3; a possible D gene is TRBD1 (5 bases). V was pared by 1 base and J by 5 bases, with 8 bases between. CDR1 is SGHKS, CDR2 YYEKEE, per germline (reference sequence). The CDR3 has 13 residues. The CDR3 sequence: CASSLPREDTQYF. In nucleotides, the CDR3 is TGTGCCAGCAGCTTGCCCAGGGAAGATACGCAGTATTTT.

The rearrangement joins TRBV6-2 or TRBV6-3 to TRBJ2-3; D not certain. This CDR3 has 11 amino acids. Germline V CDR1 and CDR2: MNHEY, SVGEGT. V was cut by 6 bases and J by 7 bases, with 8 bases left in between. The CDR3 spells CASSNQNTQYF. DNA for the CDR3: TGTGCCAGCAGCAACCAGAATACGCAGTATTTT.

The chain uses TRBV5-1 and TRBJ2-2; maybe TRBD1 (6 bases). Germline V lookup: CDR1 SGHRS, CDR2 YFSETQ. V lost 2 bases to trimming and J lost 5 bases, with 13 bases between them. CDR3 length equals 15 residues. CDR3 region: CASSLGTPSTGELFF. In nucleotides, the CDR3 is TGCGCCAGCAGCTTAGGGACACCCTCGACCGGGGAGCTGTTTTTT.

The chain combines TRBV19 with TRBJ1-1, with a tentative D call TRBD1 (5 bases). CDR1 and CDR2 (germline): LNHDA, SQIVND (reference sequence). The V end was cut by 6 bases, the J end by 0 bases, with 8 bases between. This CDR3 spans 13 amino acids. CDR3 sequence (DNA): TGTGCCAGTAGGGCGGGGCTGAACACTGAAGCTTTCTTT. This codes for CASRAGLNTEAFF.

The chain employs TRBV29-1 and TRBJ2-1; TRBD2 matches 10 bases. Germline CDR1 and CDR2: SQVTM and ANQGSEA. This CDR3 contains 15 residues. V lost 6 bases and J lost 0; bases outside the gene matches: 5. CDR3 in amino acids: CSVKLAGTSYNEQFF. CDR3 bases: TGCAGCGTAAAACTAGCGGGGACCTCCTACAATGAGCAGTTCTTC.

The gene calls are TRBV19 and TRBJ1-5; possibly TRBD1 for D (5 bases). In germline, CDR1 is LNHDA, CDR2 SQIVND (reference sequence). Trimming removed 10 bases at V and 0 bases at J, with 13 bases between. This CDR3 has 14 residues. The CDR3 here is CATAGPYSNQPQHF. The DNA of the CDR3 is TGTGCCACCGCAGGGCCCTATAGCAATCAGCCCCAGCATTTT.

The chain employs TRBV3-1 (or the pseudogene TRBV3-2) and TRBJ2-3; 10 nucleotides line up with TRBD2. This CDR3 is 16 amino acids long. CDR1 and CDR2 from the germline V gene are LGHDT and YNNKEL (reference sequence). J was trimmed by 5 bases and V by 4 bases; bases with no gene match: 9. CDR3 in DNA: TGTGCCAGCAGCCTCCAGCGGGGGGGCCTGCAAGATACGCAGTATTTT. Translation: CASSLQRGGLQDTQYF.

The CDR3 protein is CARGSSYNSPLHF. The DNA for the CDR3 is TGTGCCAGAGGGAGCTCCTATAATTCACCCCTCCACTTT. The chain uses TRBV2 and TRBJ1-6; D remains unclear. The CDR3 spans 13 residues. The V and J ends lost 9 bases and 0 bases respectively, with 6 bases between them. CDR1 is SNHLY, CDR2 FYNNEI, per germline.

This clone was seen more than once but under ten times. The V gene is TRBV3-1 (or the pseudogene TRBV3-2), the J gene TRBJ1-2; D is possibly TRBD1 (6 bases). Germline assignment: CDR1 LGHDT and CDR2 YNNKEL (reference sequence). The CDR3 runs 16 residues. V lost 3 bases and J lost 4, with 18 bases in between. CDR3 sequence reads: CASSQELTGSVYGYTF. The CDR3 nucleotides read TGTGCCAGCAGCCAGGAGTTGACAGGATCCGTCTATGGCTACACCTTC.

As DNA, the CDR3 is TGTGCCAGCGTAACTTGGATCAATGAGCAGTTCTTC. This gives the protein CASVTWINEQFF. The chain recombines TRBV6-5 with TRBJ2-1; D not resolved. V gave up 8 bases and J gave up 6 bases, with 11 bases separating them. CDR1 MNHEY and CDR2 SVGAGI come from the germline V gene. CDR3 size: 12 residues.

The chain has TRBV10-1 and TRBJ2-1, with no clear D. The CDR3 contains 11 residues. Germline assignment: CDR1 WNHNN and CDR2 SYGVQD (reference sequence). V was pared by 5 bases and J by 7 bases, with 6 bases between. The CDR3 coding sequence is TGCGCCAGCAGTATCCGAAATGAGCAGTTCTTC. Protein: CASSIRNEQFF.

This clone is a singleton in its sample. The chain carries TRBV13 and TRBJ1-2; 9 bases map to TRBD1. This CDR3 has 15 residues. The trim removed 3 bases at V and 1 base at J, leaving 3 bases unmatched. Germline CDR1 is PRHDT and CDR2 is FYEKMQ (reference sequence). The CDR3 region is CASSFPTGGNYGYTF. Written as DNA, the CDR3 is TGTGCCAGCAGCTTCCCGACAGGGGGTAACTATGGCTACACCTTC.

The chain is built from TRBV27 and TRBJ1-1; 7 bases map to TRBD1. V shed 6 bases and J 6 bases; nucleotides not matched to a gene: 7. Germline V gene sequence: CDR1 MNHEY, CDR2 SMNVEV (reference sequence). The CDR3 length is 13 residues. The CDR3 DNA reads as TGTGCCAGCAGGCGACAGGGTCTCGCTGAAGCTTTCTTT. It encodes CASRRQGLAEAFF.

This sequence joins TRBV25-1 and TRBJ1-1; D perhaps matches TRBD1 (6 bases). Trimming took off 4 bases at V and 4 bases at J, with 22 bases between the two ends. Germline CDR1 MGHDK, CDR2 SYGVNS. The CDR3 runs 17 residues. The CDR3 DNA reads as TGTGCCAGCAGTGCCCTAAAGGGGGGCCCTGGGGGCACTGAAGCTTTCTTT. Amino acid sequence: CASSALKGGPGGTEAFF.

V gene TRBV6-5 combines with J gene TRBJ2-5, with 7 bases aligning to TRBD2. V was clipped by 0 bases and J by 5 bases; unmatched bases: 6. CDR1 is MNHEY and CDR2 is SVGAGI in the germline V gene. The CDR3 runs 15 residues. DNA of the CDR3: TGTGCCAGCAGTTACTCCAGTGGACTAGGGGAGACCCAGTACTTC. Its protein is CASSYSSGLGETQYF.

The chain carries TRBV7-9 and TRBJ1-2; 11 bases agree with TRBD1. Germline CDR1 SEHNR, CDR2 FQNEAQ (reference sequence). J gave up 2 bases and V 5 bases, and 10 bases lay outside the gene matches. This CDR3 has 17 amino acids. The CDR3 DNA reads TGTGCCAGCAGCAGATACCGGGACAGGGGGTCGAACTATGGCTACACCTTC. Translated, it gives CASSRYRDRGSNYGYTF.

This sequence joins TRBV19 and TRBJ1-1; a weak D match, TRBD1 (5 bases). V was trimmed by 6 bases and J by 1 base, leaving 9 bases between them. The CDR3 is 13 residues long. From germline, CDR1 is LNHDA and CDR2 SQIVND (reference sequence). In DNA form, the CDR3 reads TGTGCCAGTAGCCCGGGGCAGAACACTGAAGCTTTCTTT. Protein sequence: CASSPGQNTEAFF. Full variable domain (rest looked up from reference TRBV19 and TRBJ1-1): DGGITQSPKYLFRKEGQNVTLSCEQNLNHDAMYWYRQDPGQGLRLIYYSQIVNDFQKGDIAEGYSVSREKKESFPLTVTSAQKNPTAFYLCASSPGQNTEAFFGQGTRLTVV.

This clone was observed a few times. The chain recombines TRBV2 with TRBJ1-5; D is possibly TRBD1 (6 bases). V was pared by 6 bases and J by 3 bases, with 12 bases between. Per the germline V gene, CDR1 is SNHLY and CDR2 is FYNNEI. CDR3 length equals 14 residues. The DNA for the CDR3 is TGTGCCAGCAGCGAGACAGGTTTCAATCAGCCCCAGCATTTT. It is translated as CASSETGFNQPQHF.

The chain joins TRBV7-9 to TRBJ2-3, with 8 bases fitting TRBD2. The length of the CDR3 is 15 residues. Germline trimming cut 6 bases from V and 0 bases from J; bases unmatched to any gene: 5. CDR1 is SEHNR, CDR2 FQNEAQ, per germline (reference sequence). The CDR3 bases are TGTGCCAGCAGTCATAGCGGGGCTAGCACAGATACGCAGTATTTT. This translates into CASSHSGASTDTQYF.

The genes are TRBV7-2 and TRBJ2-3, with 10 positions matching TRBD2. Per the germline V gene, CDR1 is SGHTA and CDR2 is FQGNSA. The V segment lost 1 base and the J segment 4 bases; nucleotides outside the gene matches: 2. The CDR3 runs 15 residues. This CDR3 reads CASSLGTSGSDTQYF. The CDR3 bases are TGTGCCAGCAGCTTAGGGACTAGCGGATCAGATACGCAGTATTTT.

V usage is TRBV6-6 and J usage is TRBJ1-1; the D is unclear. Between the trimmed V and J ends, which lost 5 bases and 0 bases, there was a span of 16 bases. This CDR3 is 16 amino acids long. Germline CDR1 and CDR2: MNHNY and SVGAGI (reference sequence). CDR3 loop: CASSPQAIIMNTEAFF. The CDR3 DNA reads TGTGCCAGCAGTCCCCAGGCGATCATCATGAACACTGAAGCTTTCTTT.

V usage is TRBV12-5 and J usage is TRBJ2-1, with TRBD1 matching over 7 bases. V gave up 7 bases and J gave up 1 base; unmatched junction bases: 4. From germline, CDR1 is LGHNT and CDR2 FRNRAP. This CDR3 has 14 residues. CDR3 sequence reads: CASVPGQSYNEQFF. CDR3 in DNA: TGTGCTAGTGTCCCGGGACAGTCCTACAATGAGCAGTTCTTC.

The genes are TRBV19 and TRBJ1-5; 9 positions match TRBD1. The CDR3 runs to 14 residues. The germline V gene encodes CDR1 LNHDA and CDR2 SQIVND (reference sequence). The trim removed 6 bases at V and 5 bases at J, leaving 5 bases unmatched. The DNA of the CDR3 is TGTGCCAGTAGCGGGACAGGGTGGGATCAGCCCCAGCATTTT. Translated: CASSGTGWDQPQHF.

V is TRBV7-6 and J is TRBJ2-5; weak D call: TRBD2 (6 bases). The CDR3 extends over 16 amino acids. With 2 bases removed from V and 2 bases from J, the gap between germline ends came to 15 bases. The germline V gene has CDR1 SGHVS and CDR2 FNYEAQ. The CDR3 spells CASSLTGRLGQETQYF. CDR3 in DNA: TGTGCCAGCAGCTTAACGGGACGACTAGGACAAGAGACCCAGTACTTC. The full variable domain, rest sourced from reference TRBV7-6 and TRBJ2-5, is GAGVSQSPRYKVTKRGQDVALRCDPISGHVSLYWYRQALGQGPEFLTYFNYEAQQDKSGLPNDRFSAERPEGSISTLTIQRTEQRDSAMYRCASSLTGRLGQETQYFGPGTRLLVL.

The count of this clone is one. The chain employs TRBV5-6 and TRBJ1-1, with D possibly being TRBD1 (6 bases). The CDR3 runs 15 residues. V was pared by 4 bases and J by 0 bases, with 13 bases between. Germline CDR1 reads SGHDT; CDR2 reads YYEEEE. The CDR3 nucleotides read TGTGCCAGCAGCGTATCCGGACAGTTGAACACTGAAGCTTTCTTT. This codes for CASSVSGQLNTEAFF. Full variable domain (rest looked up from reference TRBV5-6 and TRBJ1-1): DAGVTQSPTHLIKTRGQQVTLRCSPKSGHDTVSWYQQALGQGPQFIFQYYEEEERQRGNFPDRFSGHQFPNYSSELNVNALLLGDSALYLCASSVSGQLNTEAFFGQGTRLTVV.